One and the same sample provided the 14 T cell receptor beta chains below, sequenced in a study of response to subunit inactivated influenza vaccine. TCRdb independently ran MiXCR on the RT-PCR reads; one entry per CDR3 protein. The data hold 750,000 to 850,000 distinct CDR3 sequences, with approximately 17% observed a single time. Sequencing used PBMCs from blood, obtained 5 days after vaccination. The receptors come from a man aged 50-59 years who received an inactivated influenza vaccine.

The V and J genes are TRBV20-1 and TRBJ2-7, with D possibly TRBD1 on 5 matching bases. With 6 bases removed from V and 3 bases from J, the gap between germline ends came to 12 bases. Germline CDR1 reads DFQATT; CDR2 reads SNEGSKA (reference sequence). The CDR3 consists of 12 residues. The CDR3 protein is CSARQRYYEQYF. The DNA of the CDR3 is TGCAGTGCCCGACAGAGATACTACGAGCAGTACTTC.

This clonotype was detected many times. The V and J genes are TRBV6-5 and TRBJ2-7; 7 bases are shared with TRBD2. The V and J ends lost 2 bases and 5 bases, in that order; junction bases with no gene match: 6. The germline CDR1 and CDR2 sequences are MNHEY and SVGAGI. This CDR3 region has 14 residues. CDR3 sequence reads: CASSYAGVSNEQYF. DNA of the CDR3: TGTGCCAGCAGTTACGCGGGAGTGTCCAACGAGCAGTACTTC.

At least ten counts were recorded for this clonotype. In DNA form, the CDR3 reads TGCAGCGTTGAAGAGGCACGGACAGGGAGCTCCTACAATGAGCAGTTCTTC. Encoded protein: CSVEEARTGSSYNEQFF. This sequence joins TRBV29-1 and TRBJ2-1; TRBD1 matches 8 bases. CDR1 and CDR2 (germline): SQVTM, ANQGSEA. After removal of 0 bases from V and 0 bases from J, the junction contained 7 bases not matched to a gene. The length of the CDR3 is 17 residues.

CDR3 nucleotides: TGTGCCAGCAGCCCGGGACAAATCGGTATGGAAAAACTGTTTTTT. Amino acid sequence: CASSPGQIGMEKLFF. This rearrangement joins TRBV12-3 or TRBV12-4 to TRBJ1-4, with D perhaps TRBD1 (6 bases). The length of the CDR3 is 15 residues. Trimming took off 6 bases at V and 8 bases at J, with 19 bases between the two ends.

Many counts were recorded for this clonotype. This chain connects TRBV29-1 to TRBJ2-2; 10 positions match TRBD2. With 6 bases clipped from V and 7 bases from J, the junction kept 5 bases outside the gene matches. CDR3 length: 13 residues. CDR1 SQVTM and CDR2 ANQGSEA come from the germline V gene. CDR3 bases: TGCAGCGTACTAGCGGGACGAGGCGGGGAGCTGTTTTTT. This gives the protein CSVLAGRGGELFF.

V usage is TRBV9 and J usage is TRBJ2-3, with D maybe TRBD2 (5 bases). This CDR3 is 13 amino acids long. Between the trimmed V and J ends, which lost 0 bases and 7 bases, there was a span of 9 bases. Germline V gene sequence: CDR1 SGDLS, CDR2 YYNGEE. The DNA for the CDR3 is TGTGCCAGCAGCGTAGAGGCTAGCAATACGCAGTATTTT. The encoded protein is CASSVEASNTQYF.

In the case of this clonotype: One junction end does not reproduce the germline sequence, and a read error may be involved. The chain uses TRBV6-1 and TRBJ1-2, with 10 bases aligning to TRBD1. CDR3 length equals 15 residues. Germline V lookup: CDR1 MNHNS, CDR2 SASEGT. The CDR3 coding sequence is TGTGCCAGCAGAGAAGGGACAGGGGCTCCGTATGGCTACACCTTC. Protein sequence: CASREGTGAPYGYTF.

The sample holds a few counts of this clonotype. J is TRBJ2-7 and V is TRBV19, with D possibly matching TRBD2 (5 bases). The CDR3 has 13 amino acids. Per germline, CDR1 LNHDA and CDR2 SQIVND (reference sequence). Deletions cut 3 bases from V and 4 bases from J, with 10 bases between. The CDR3 is CASSMRVGYEQYF. CDR3 bases: TGTGCCAGTAGTATGAGGGTGGGGTACGAGCAGTACTTC.

This clonotype was counted only a few times. The CDR3 sequence: CASSLTRGPSGGYTF. As DNA, the CDR3 is TGTGCCAGCAGCTTAACACGTGGACCATCTGGGGGCTACACCTTC. The V call is TRBV7-7, the J call TRBJ1-2; no reliable D call. The germline V gene encodes CDR1 SSHAT and CDR2 FNYEAQ (reference sequence). Between the trimmed V and J ends, which lost 2 bases and 8 bases, there was a span of 18 bases. This CDR3 contains 15 residues.

In its sample, this clonotype was seen many times. The V call is TRBV20-1, the J call TRBJ2-2, with 8 positions matching TRBD1. Germline lookup yields CDR1 DFQATT and CDR2 SNEGSKA (reference sequence). Trimming took 5 bases from V and 4 from J; bases not matched to a gene: 3. This CDR3 has 13 residues. The CDR3 nucleotides are TGCAGTGCTGGGACAGGTGTCACCGGGGAGCTGTTTTTT. It encodes CSAGTGVTGELFF.

The chain has TRBV5-1 and TRBJ1-6; 7 bases align to TRBD1. There are 16 residues in the CDR3. Germline values: CDR1 SGHRS, CDR2 YFSETQ. V shed 0 bases, J shed 7 bases, and the junction held 7 bases outside the gene matches. The CDR3 is CASSLVGTAGNSPLHF. In nucleotides, the CDR3 is TGCGCCAGCAGCTTGGTCGGGACAGCCGGGAATTCACCCCTCCACTTT.

The J gene is TRBJ1-2, the V gene TRBV27; TRBD1 agrees at 11 bases. Trimming took 2 bases from V and 2 from J; bases not matched to a gene: 10. The CDR3 contains 18 residues. Per germline, CDR1 MNHEY and CDR2 SMNVEV (reference sequence). For the CDR3, the DNA is TGTGCCAGCAGTTTAAAGGGACAGGGGGTTTCGGCGAACTATGGCTACACCTTC. This codes for CASSLKGQGVSANYGYTF.

This clonotype showed up just a few times. The chain recombines TRBV20-1 with TRBJ2-5, with 7 positions matching TRBD2. V trimming: 4 bases; J trimming: 4 bases; junction bases outside the gene matches: 6. The CDR3 is 13 residues long. Germline CDR1 DFQATT, CDR2 SNEGSKA (reference sequence). CDR3 nucleotides: TGCAGTGCTAATCTGTTAGCGGGAGAGACCCAGTACTTC. Protein product: CSANLLAGETQYF.

There are many counts of this clonotype. The chain combines TRBV12-3 or TRBV12-4 with TRBJ2-1; no reliable D call. Trimming left V 2 bases short and J 6 bases short, with 11 bases between. The CDR3 is 14 amino acids. The DNA of the CDR3 is TGTGCCAGCAGTTTATCAGGTAGTGGCAATGAGCAGTTCTTC. Protein sequence: CASSLSGSGNEQFF.